The 15 T cell receptor beta chains listed next were all sequenced from one sample in a study of radiotherapy plus CTLA-4 blockade in lung cancer (dated by TCRdb to 2017 to 2018). Libraries were made using the immunoSEQ multiplex PCR assay. The table comes from immuneACCESS by way of TCRdb, which keeps in-frame sequences with V and J called. Part of the clones is missing from these tables; in studies checked, under half for an unresolved V gene and the rest for unknown reasons. Within this sample are 70,000 to 90,000 clones, with approximately 80% of them counted one time only. Of the sample, more than 7% falls within the top ten clones. The input for sequencing was peripheral blood, taken from a patient treated with radiotherapy plus ipilimumab. These TCRs come from a human donor with non-small cell lung cancer who had a complete response to radiotherapy plus ipilimumab.

V gene TRBV28 combines with J gene TRBJ2-3, with D hard to call. This CDR3 has 12 residues. V lost 6 bases and J lost 9, with 13 bases in between. CDR1 is MDHEN and CDR2 is SYDVKM in the germline V gene. The CDR3, as DNA: TGTGCCAGCAGCTTGGGCCCGCTAACGCAGTATTTT. The encoded protein is CASSLGPLTQYF. Complete variable domain (other parts from reference TRBV28 and TRBJ2-3): DVKVTQSSRYLVKRTGEKVFLECVQDMDHENMFWYRQDPGLGLRLIYFSYDVKMKEKGDIPEGYSVSREKKERFSLILESASTNQTSMYLCASSLGPLTQYFGPGTRLTVL.

The J gene is TRBJ2-7, the V gene TRBV29-1, with D perhaps matching TRBD1 (6 bases). V lost 2 bases, J lost 0 bases, and 14 bases lay in between. The CDR3 is 15 amino acids. The V gene's germline CDR1 is SQVTM and CDR2 ANQGSEA. The CDR3: CSVEKNRDSSYEQYV. CDR3 in DNA: TGCAGCGTTGAAAAAAACAGGGATAGCTCCTACGAGCAGTACGTC.

This chain joins TRBV18 and TRBJ1-1; D is ambiguous. The CDR3 extends over 14 amino acids. V was shortened by 0 bases and J by 3 bases, with 8 bases between the two germline ends. Germline V gene lookup returns CDR1 KGHSH and CDR2 LQKENI. CDR3 coding DNA: TGTGCCAGCTCACCACCAATGGGTTACACTGAAGCTTTCTTT. This translates into CASSPPMGYTEAFF. Full variable domain (outside the CDR3, taken from reference TRBV18 and TRBJ1-1): NAGVMQNPRHLVRRRGQEARLRCSPMKGHSHVYWYRQLPEEGLKFMVYLQKENIIDESGMPKERFSAEFPKEGPSILRIQQVVRGDSAAYFCASSPPMGYTEAFFGQGTRLTVV.

V is TRBV5-4 and J is TRBJ1-3; no firm D call. Germline-derived CDR1 and CDR2 are SGHNT and YYREEE (reference sequence). The V gene lost 4 bases and the J gene lost 4 bases, with 15 bases spanning the gap. The CDR3 is made up of 15 amino acids. The CDR3 is CASSTFTSAGNTIYF. CDR3 nucleotides: TGTGCCAGCAGCACCTTCACGTCGGCGGGAAACACCATATATTTT.

The CDR3 sequence: CASSFERPVTEAFF. CDR3 bases: TGCGCCAGCAGCTTCGAGCGGCCCGTCACTGAAGCTTTCTTT. V and J are TRBV5-1 and TRBJ1-1; D remains unclear. There are 14 residues in the CDR3. The V end was cut by 2 bases, the J end by 4 bases, with 12 bases between. Germline loops: CDR1 SGHRS, CDR2 YFSETQ.

V and J are TRBV6-1 and TRBJ2-2, with D perhaps TRBD2 (6 bases). The germline V gene encodes CDR1 MNHNS and CDR2 SASEGT. The CDR3 contains 14 residues. Trimming took 8 bases from V and 4 from J, leaving 14 bases between them. The DNA for the CDR3 is TGTGCCAGCGGGGGGAGACAATTCACCGGGGAGCTGTTTTTT. It codes for CASGGRQFTGELFF.

The chain combines TRBV19 with TRBJ2-1; a weak D match, TRBD1 (6 bases). The germline V gene has CDR1 LNHDA and CDR2 SQIVND (reference sequence). CDR3 length: 12 residues. Deletions cut 6 bases from V and 9 bases from J, with 12 bases between. CDR3 nucleotide sequence: TGTGCCAGTAGGAGAGGGGACATTGAGCAGTTCTTC. It specifies CASRRGDIEQFF.

The V and J genes are TRBV7-2 and TRBJ2-7; weak D call: TRBD1 (6 bases). Trimming took 3 bases from V and 1 from J, leaving 13 bases between them. CDR1 is SGHTA, CDR2 FQGNSA, per germline. The CDR3 covers 15 residues. DNA of the CDR3: TGTGCCAGCAGCTTTACAGGGCTTTCATCCTACGAGCAGTACTTC. Amino acids: CASSFTGLSSYEQYF.

Concerning this clone: An end of the junction does not agree with germline; a read error may underlie this. This chain links TRBV7-7 with TRBJ2-7, with 14 nucleotides matching TRBD2. Germline lookup yields CDR1 SSHAT and CDR2 FNYEAQ (reference sequence). The CDR3 contains 16 residues. The CDR3 is CASSLGGLAGVHEQYF. The CDR3 DNA is TGTGCTAGCAGCTTAGGGGGACTAGCGGGGGTCCACGAGCAGTACTTC.

The chain links TRBV2 to TRBJ2-2, with TRBD1 matching 8 bases. The CDR3 sequence is 15 residues long. J lost 7 bases, V lost 5 bases, and 9 bases had no gene match. In germline, CDR1 is SNHLY, CDR2 FYNNEI. CDR3 DNA sequence: TGTGCCAGCAGTCCCGACAGGGGTTATGGCGGGGAGCTGTTTTTT. Translation: CASSPDRGYGGELFF.

The CDR3 nucleotides are TGTGCCAGCAGCTTAGAAGGGACAGCTTTATACGAGCAGTACGTC. It is translated as CASSLEGTALYEQYV. This rearrangement joins TRBV7-2 to TRBJ2-7, with TRBD1 matching over 7 bases. The CDR3 has 15 amino acids. With 1 base clipped from V and 4 bases from J, the junction kept 7 bases outside the gene matches. Germline CDR1 and CDR2: SGHTA and FQGNSA.

This rearrangement joins TRBV23-1 to TRBJ2-2; D might be TRBD2 (5 bases). TRBV23-1 is an ORF, with its function uncertain. CDR3 length: 17 residues. Trimming cost V 3 bases and J 3 bases, with 17 bases left between them. Here the CDR3 reads CASSHRYGLGDTGELFF. The CDR3 coding sequence is TGCGCCAGCAGTCACCGATATGGACTGGGTGACACCGGGGAGCTGTTTTTT.

The V gene is TRBV7-9, the J gene TRBJ2-1; 10 bases map to TRBD2. Germline-derived CDR1 and CDR2 are SEHNR and FQNEAQ (reference sequence). V dropped 5 bases and J dropped 10; count of bases not matched to a gene: 11. The CDR3 length is 15 residues. The CDR3 here is CASSPALAGAQEQFF. The CDR3 region has the DNA TGTGCCAGCAGCCCCGCGCTAGCGGGAGCCCAAGAGCAGTTCTTC.

The V and J genes are TRBV30 and TRBJ2-1; D tentatively reads TRBD1 or TRBD2 (5 bases each). Trimming stripped 2 bases from V and 0 bases from J, with 14 bases between. Germline CDR1 is GTSNPN and CDR2 is SVGIG (reference sequence). The CDR3 sequence is 16 residues long. The CDR3 here is CAWSSGTYSSYNEQFF. CDR3 nucleotide sequence: TGTGCCTGGAGTAGTGGGACGTATAGCTCCTACAATGAGCAGTTCTTC.

The V call is TRBV15, the J call TRBJ2-2; TRBD1 matches 8 bases. The CDR3 covers 16 residues. The germline V gene encodes CDR1 LNHNV and CDR2 YYDKDF (reference sequence). Losses at the gene ends were 0 bases for V and 5 bases for J; bases not matched to a gene: 5. DNA for the CDR3: TGTGCCACCAGCAGAGAGACAGGGGCGAGGACCGGGGAGCTGTTTTTT. Its protein is CATSRETGARTGELFF.